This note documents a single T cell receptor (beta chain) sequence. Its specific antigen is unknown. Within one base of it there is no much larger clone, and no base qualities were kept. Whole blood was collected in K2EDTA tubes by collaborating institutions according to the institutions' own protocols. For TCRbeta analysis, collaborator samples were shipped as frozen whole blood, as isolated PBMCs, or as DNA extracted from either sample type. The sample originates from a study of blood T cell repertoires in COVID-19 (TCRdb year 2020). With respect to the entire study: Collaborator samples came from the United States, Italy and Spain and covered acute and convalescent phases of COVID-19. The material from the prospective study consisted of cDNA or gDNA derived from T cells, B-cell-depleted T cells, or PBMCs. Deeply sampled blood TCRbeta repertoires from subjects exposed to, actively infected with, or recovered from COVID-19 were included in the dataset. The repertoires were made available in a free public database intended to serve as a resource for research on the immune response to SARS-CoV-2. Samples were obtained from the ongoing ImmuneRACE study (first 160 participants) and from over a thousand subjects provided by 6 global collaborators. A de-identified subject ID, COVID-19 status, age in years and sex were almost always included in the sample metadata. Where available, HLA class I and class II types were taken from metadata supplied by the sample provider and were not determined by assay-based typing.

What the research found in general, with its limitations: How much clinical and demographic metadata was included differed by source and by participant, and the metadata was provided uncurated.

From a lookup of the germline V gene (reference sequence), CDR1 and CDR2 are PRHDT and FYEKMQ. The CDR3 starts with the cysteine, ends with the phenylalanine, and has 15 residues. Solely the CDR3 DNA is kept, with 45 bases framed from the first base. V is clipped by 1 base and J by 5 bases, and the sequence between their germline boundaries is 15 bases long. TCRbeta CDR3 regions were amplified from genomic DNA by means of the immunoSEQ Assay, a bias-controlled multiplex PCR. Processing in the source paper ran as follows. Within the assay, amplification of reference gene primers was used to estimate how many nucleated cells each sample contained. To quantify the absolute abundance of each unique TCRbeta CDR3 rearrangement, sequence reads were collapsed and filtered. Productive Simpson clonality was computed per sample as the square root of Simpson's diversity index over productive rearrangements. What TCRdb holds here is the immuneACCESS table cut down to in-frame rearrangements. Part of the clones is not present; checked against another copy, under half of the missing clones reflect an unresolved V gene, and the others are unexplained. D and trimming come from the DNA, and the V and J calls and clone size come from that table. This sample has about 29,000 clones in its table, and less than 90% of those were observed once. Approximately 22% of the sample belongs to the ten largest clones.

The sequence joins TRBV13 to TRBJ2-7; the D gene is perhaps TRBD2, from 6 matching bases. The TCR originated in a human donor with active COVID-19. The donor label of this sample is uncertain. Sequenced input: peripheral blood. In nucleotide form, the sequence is TGTGCCAGCAGCTTAGTGGCGGGACCCCCGGACGAGCAGTACTTC. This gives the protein CASSLVAGPPDEQYF. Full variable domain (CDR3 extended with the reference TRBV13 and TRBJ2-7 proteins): AAGVIQSPRHLIKEKRETATLKCYPIPRHDTVYWYQQGPGQDPQFLISFYEKMQSDKGSIPDRFSAQQFSDYHSELNMSSLELGDSALYFCASSLVAGPPDEQYFGPGTRLTVT.